This T cell receptor (beta chain) was recovered during a study of monozygotic twins with cystic fibrosis. Study at large: Library input was around 3.1 micrograms of fragmented DNA, with approximately 15 PCR cycles. Study results and caveats: Clonality was generally low (median about 0.0095), higher in the most severe patients. In this small cohort, shared CDR3 numbers showed no association with age, concordance or disease severity.

On this clone itself: Its antigen remains unidentified.

Sequenced by immunoSEQ multiplex PCR; TCRdb stores in-frame clones only, minus some. Of approximately 17,000 clones listed, about 96% were seen once; the top ten hold 0.6% to 0.7%. Trimming took 5 bases from V and 3 from J, leaving 16 bases between them. The CDR3 is 15 residues long. CDR1 is LGHNA and CDR2 is YSLEER in the germline V gene. The receptor comes from a girl aged 2-10 years with cystic fibrosis. The genes are TRBV4-3 and TRBJ1-1; D is perhaps TRBD1 (6 bases). Sample: blood. The CDR3, as DNA: TGCGCCAGCAGCGTCCGATTCCGACAGGACACTGAAGCTTTCTTT. Its translation: CASSVRFRQDTEAFF.